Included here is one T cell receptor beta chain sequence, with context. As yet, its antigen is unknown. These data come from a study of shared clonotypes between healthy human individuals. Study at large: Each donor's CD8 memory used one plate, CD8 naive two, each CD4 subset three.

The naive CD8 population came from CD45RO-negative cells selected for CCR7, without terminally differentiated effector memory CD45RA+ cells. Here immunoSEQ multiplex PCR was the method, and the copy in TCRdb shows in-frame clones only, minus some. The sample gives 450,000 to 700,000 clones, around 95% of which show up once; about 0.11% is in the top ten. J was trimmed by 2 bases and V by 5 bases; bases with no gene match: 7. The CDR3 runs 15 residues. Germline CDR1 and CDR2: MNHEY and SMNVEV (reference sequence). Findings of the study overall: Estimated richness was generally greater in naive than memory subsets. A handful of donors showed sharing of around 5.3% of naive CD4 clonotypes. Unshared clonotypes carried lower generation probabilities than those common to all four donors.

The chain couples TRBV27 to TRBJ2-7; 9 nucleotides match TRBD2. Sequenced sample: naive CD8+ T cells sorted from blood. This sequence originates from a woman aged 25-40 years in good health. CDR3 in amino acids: CASSTSGRRTYEQYF. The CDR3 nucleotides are TGTGCCAGCAGTACCAGCGGGAGGAGGACCTACGAGCAGTACTTC.